The 25 T cell receptor beta chains in this list originate from one sample, sequenced in a study of vaccination effects on CD4 cells after COVID-19. Before sequencing, viral peptide pools were used by the ViraFEST assay to expand antigen-specific CD4+ T cells. Following culture for approximately ten days, CD4+ T cells were isolated. These receptors have no known antigen. Assay: immunoSEQ multiplex PCR; the TCRdb copy retains only in-frame clones and omits some. Altogether under 80,000 clones are present, roughly 80% being singletons, with the ten largest covering 1.5% to 2%. The input for sequencing was CD4+ T cells from PBMCs cultured with HCoV-229E spike peptides, taken before COVID-19 vaccination. Receptors originate from a human donor who received a COVID-19 vaccine.

The chain combines TRBV4-3 with TRBJ2-1; D is uncertain. The germline V gene has CDR1 LGHNA and CDR2 YSLEER. The CDR3 loop spans 13 amino acids. V was trimmed by 0 bases and J by 7 bases, leaving 7 bases between them. This CDR3 reads CASSQDSGNEQFF. In DNA, the CDR3 is TGCGCCAGCAGCCAAGATTCTGGGAATGAGCAGTTCTTC.

This clone occurred a few times. The chain joins TRBV6-5 to TRBJ2-1, with 8 bases that match TRBD2. The V gene end was trimmed by 4 bases and the J gene end by 4 bases; junction bases not matched to a gene: 9. The germline V gene has CDR1 MNHEY and CDR2 SVGAGI. The CDR3 sequence is 16 residues long. CDR3: CASSFSGAAHYNEQFF. CDR3 coding DNA: TGTGCCAGCAGTTTTAGCGGGGCGGCTCATTACAATGAGCAGTTCTTC.

The chain recombines TRBV7-2 with TRBJ1-4; no definite D call. CDR3 length: 14 amino acids. Trimming left V 5 bases short and J 4 bases short, with 11 bases between. Germline CDR1 reads SGHTA; CDR2 reads FQGNSA. CDR3: CASSRIGLNEKLFF. The CDR3 DNA reads as TGTGCCAGCAGCCGCATAGGGCTTAATGAAAAACTGTTTTTT.

This clone was observed a few times. The V gene is TRBV12-3 or TRBV12-4, the J gene TRBJ1-1; D remains unclear. The CDR3 sequence is 12 residues long. V dropped 8 bases and J dropped 0 bases, with 7 bases sitting between them. The CDR3 sequence is CASLYMNTEAFF. CDR3 bases: TGTGCCAGCCTCTATATGAACACTGAAGCTTTCTTT.

This clone appeared once. The genes are TRBV2 and TRBJ2-1; no clear D gene. V was trimmed by 2 bases and J by 11 bases, leaving 16 bases between them. Looked up from germline, CDR1 is SNHLY and CDR2 is FYNNEI. The CDR3 runs to 14 residues. As DNA, the CDR3 is TGTGCCAGCAGTGAAACCACCTGGGGTGGTCAGCAGTTCTTC. Amino acids: CASSETTWGGQQFF.

The rearrangement uses TRBV18 and TRBJ2-3, with 7 bases that match TRBD2. The germline V gene has CDR1 KGHSH and CDR2 LQKENI. The junction had 6 bases not matched to a gene; V was cut back by 6 bases and J by 0 bases. The CDR3 covers 15 residues. This CDR3 reads CASSLRTSSTDTQYF. CDR3 nucleotides: TGTGCCAGCTCCCTACGGACTAGTAGCACAGATACGCAGTATTTT.

This chain links TRBV27 with TRBJ1-2; D is ambiguous. V lost 2 bases to trimming and J lost 0 bases, with 7 bases between them. Germline loops: CDR1 MNHEY, CDR2 SMNVEV (reference sequence). The CDR3 runs 14 residues. DNA for the CDR3: TGTGCCAGCAGTTTAGGCACAGCTAACTATGGCTACACCTTC. Protein sequence: CASSLGTANYGYTF.

J is TRBJ2-2 and V is TRBV2; 7 bases map to TRBD2. The CDR3 length is 17 residues. With 6 bases clipped from V and 5 bases from J, the junction kept 15 bases outside the gene matches. CDR1 SNHLY and CDR2 FYNNEI come from the germline V gene. The CDR3 nucleotides are TGTGCCAGCAGCGCCCGCGAGACTAGCTTGAGGACCGGGGAGCTGTTTTTT. Residues: CASSARETSLRTGELFF.

The chain couples TRBV11-1 to TRBJ1-1; D unclear. The CDR3 is 13 residues long. Germline loops: CDR1 SGHAT, CDR2 FQDESV (reference sequence). The V gene lost 1 base and the J gene lost 1 base, with 4 bases spanning the gap. The CDR3 nucleotides are TGTGCCAGCAGCTTAGAAGGGAACACTGAAGCTTTCTTT. Amino acid sequence: CASSLEGNTEAFF.

The chain has TRBV5-1 and TRBJ1-1; D is unresolved. The CDR3 totals 16 residues. Germline CDR1 reads SGHRS; CDR2 reads YFSETQ. Trimming pared 1 base from V and 1 base from J, leaving 14 bases between. The CDR3 spells CASSLSSQGGNTEAFF. The DNA for the CDR3 is TGCGCCAGCAGCTTGTCTTCTCAAGGAGGGAACACTGAAGCTTTCTTT.

This clone occurred once. The chain links TRBV7-3 to TRBJ1-4, with 9 bases matching TRBD1. Losses at the gene ends were 5 bases for V and 0 bases for J; bases not matched to a gene: 4. CDR1 and CDR2 (germline): SGHTA, FQGTGA. This CDR3 spans 16 amino acids. CDR3 nucleotide sequence: TGTGCCAGCAGCCCTGGACAGGGGACAACTAATGAAAAACTGTTTTTT. As protein: CASSPGQGTTNEKLFF.

The chain employs TRBV19 and TRBJ2-5; 8 nucleotides line up with TRBD1. Germline lookup yields CDR1 LNHDA and CDR2 SQIVND (reference sequence). CDR3 length: 16 amino acids. V was clipped by 3 bases and J by 4 bases; unmatched bases: 10. The CDR3 region has the DNA TGTGCCAGTAGTATTAGAAGGGGACAGGTCGTAGAGACCCAGTACTTC. This gives the protein CASSIRRGQVVETQYF.

For the CDR3, the DNA is TGTGCCAGCAGTCTTCGGACAGGGGGGTACAATGAGCAGTTCTTC. It translates to CASSLRTGGYNEQFF. The rearrangement uses TRBV27 and TRBJ2-1; 10 positions agree with TRBD1. V dropped 5 bases and J dropped 4; count of bases not matched to a gene: 5. The CDR3 covers 15 residues. The germline V gene has CDR1 MNHEY and CDR2 SMNVEV (reference sequence).

The chain combines TRBV7-9 with TRBJ1-5; TRBD1 matches at 9 bases. The CDR3 is 16 amino acids. Germline CDR1 reads SEHNR; CDR2 reads FQNEAQ (reference sequence). J lost 4 bases, V lost 1 base, and 5 bases had no gene match. CDR3 DNA: TGTGCCAGCAGCTTAGGGACAGGGGCCCCTAATCAGCCCCAGCATTTT. It codes for CASSLGTGAPNQPQHF.

The V and J genes are TRBV5-1 and TRBJ2-7, with D perhaps TRBD1 (5 bases). The CDR3 spans 14 residues. The V and J ends lost 2 bases and 5 bases respectively, with 14 bases between them. Looked up from germline, CDR1 is SGHRS and CDR2 is YFSETQ. As DNA, the CDR3 is TGCGCCAGCAGCTTTCTGGCAGGGTCGGACGAGCAGTACGTC. It translates to CASSFLAGSDEQYV.

This chain uses TRBV5-1 with TRBJ1-4, with 7 positions matching TRBD1. J was trimmed by 7 bases and V by 1 base; bases with no gene match: 10. This CDR3 region has 16 residues. The germline CDR1 and CDR2 sequences are SGHRS and YFSETQ. The CDR3 coding sequence is TGCGCCAGCAGCTTGCTAGCCAGGGGGTCGGTTGAAAAACTGTTTTTT. Its protein product is CASSLLARGSVEKLFF.

This chain joins TRBV11-1 and TRBJ1-1, with D unresolved. Per germline, CDR1 SGHAT and CDR2 FQDESV (reference sequence). The CDR3 covers 12 residues. The V and J ends lost 3 bases and 0 bases respectively, with 2 bases between them. The CDR3 spells CASSFLNTEAFF. In DNA form, the CDR3 reads TGTGCCAGCAGCTTCCTGAACACTGAAGCTTTCTTT.

V usage is TRBV9 and J usage is TRBJ2-3, with TRBD2 matching over 8 bases. Germline V lookup: CDR1 SGDLS, CDR2 YYNGEE. J gave up 6 bases and V 0 bases, and 12 bases lay outside the gene matches. This CDR3 is built from 17 residues. Here the CDR3 DNA reads TGTGCCAGCAGCGTAGGGACTGGCGGGGGGACGGGGGATACGCAGTATTTT. This translates into CASSVGTGGGTGDTQYF.

The gene calls are TRBV24-1 and TRBJ1-5; TRBD1 aligns across 7 bases. The V segment lost 4 bases and the J segment 4 bases; nucleotides outside the gene matches: 9. This CDR3 has 16 amino acids. CDR1 and CDR2 from the germline V gene are KGHDR and SFDVKD. For the CDR3, the DNA is TGTGCCACCAGTGACACCCGACAGGGACCTAATCAGCCCCAGCATTTT. Protein: CATSDTRQGPNQPQHF.

The gene calls are TRBV27 and TRBJ2-3, with 8 nucleotides matching TRBD1. Trimming at V came to 0 bases and at J to 9 bases, leaving 11 bases not matched to a gene. Germline CDR1 reads MNHEY; CDR2 reads SMNVEV (reference sequence). This CDR3 contains 16 residues. The CDR3 DNA sequence: TGTGCCAGCAGTTTATCGTTTGAGACAGGGGCCCAGACGCAGTATTTT. Translation gives CASSLSFETGAQTQYF.

This clone was seen a handful of times. CDR3 protein: CASRGTPGGYTF. CDR3 in DNA: TGTGCCAGCAGGGGAACTCCGGGGGGCTACACCTTC. The chain has TRBV7-2 and TRBJ1-2; D unresolved. Trimming stripped 6 bases from V and 8 bases from J, with 13 bases between. The CDR3 has 12 residues. From germline, CDR1 is SGHTA and CDR2 FQGNSA.

The chain combines TRBV24-1 with TRBJ2-1; 9 bases match TRBD2. The J segment lost 4 bases and the V segment lost 5 bases, leaving 5 bases of the junction unmatched. This CDR3 has 15 amino acids. Germline loops: CDR1 KGHDR, CDR2 SFDVKD. For the CDR3, the DNA is TGTGCCACCAGTGGTCCGGGACTAGCATACAATGAGCAGTTCTTC. This gives the protein CATSGPGLAYNEQFF.

The chain has TRBV20-1 and TRBJ2-5; 13 bases align to TRBD2. J lost 1 base, V lost 3 bases, and 5 bases had no gene match. Germline CDR1 DFQATT, CDR2 SNEGSKA (reference sequence). This CDR3 region has 16 residues. CDR3 in DNA: TGCAGTGCTAGTAGTTGGACTAGCGGGGGCCAAGAGACCCAGTACTTC. It translates to CSASSWTSGGQETQYF.

The V call is TRBV6-5, the J call TRBJ2-5; 7 bases are a match to TRBD2. The V gene end was trimmed by 8 bases and the J gene end by 4 bases; junction bases not matched to a gene: 1. Germline V CDR1 and CDR2: MNHEY, SVGAGI. The CDR3 loop spans 11 amino acids. The CDR3 reads CASLAAETQYF. For the CDR3, the DNA is TGTGCCAGCCTAGCGGCAGAGACCCAGTACTTC.

The V gene is TRBV6-5, the J gene TRBJ2-1; 11 bases align to TRBD2. The CDR3 is 16 residues long. After removal of 0 bases from V and 6 bases from J, the junction contained 4 bases not matched to a gene. The germline V gene has CDR1 MNHEY and CDR2 SVGAGI. The CDR3 nucleotides read TGTGCCAGCAGTTACTCTAGCGGGGGGGCCCTCAATGAGCAGTTCTTC. The encoded protein is CASSYSSGGALNEQFF.